The 13 T cell receptor beta chains below all came from one sample that was sequenced in a study of T cell repertoires in cytomegalovirus infection. One entry per CDR3 protein, called by TCRdb with MiXCR from the reads. The top ten hold roughly 18% of the sample, which has hundreds of thousands of distinct CDR3 sequences, about 33% seen once. Their antigens are not known. Sample: cultured PBMCs, taken from culture after CMV antigen stimulation. The receptor set was obtained from a human donor in good health (CMV status not recorded). Some clones in this sample may be carry-over from other donors' samples.

This clonotype was seen more than once but under ten times. The rearrangement uses TRBV7-2 and TRBJ2-5; 7 positions match TRBD2. CDR1 and CDR2 (germline): SGHTA, FQGNSA. The length of the CDR3 is 16 residues. Germline trimming cut 2 bases from V and 4 bases from J; bases unmatched to any gene: 10. The CDR3 DNA reads as TGTGCCAGCAGCTTACCCCCCCGACTAGCAAGAGAGACCCAGTACTTC. The encoded protein is CASSLPPRLARETQYF.

The table lists this clonotype with a few counts. CDR3 residues: CASSRSGGISGSPNEQFF. CDR3 nucleotides: TGTGCCAGCTCACGTAGCGGGGGCATCTCGGGAAGTCCCAATGAGCAGTTCTTC. J is TRBJ2-1 and V is TRBV18; 9 bases fit TRBD2. The CDR3 runs 18 residues. Germline values: CDR1 KGHSH, CDR2 LQKENI. After removal of 4 bases from V and 6 bases from J, the junction contained 16 bases not matched to a gene.

This clonotype was seen more than once but under ten times. The gene calls are TRBV5-3 and TRBJ2-1, with TRBD2 matching over 8 bases. TRBV5-3 is annotated as an ORF whose role is uncertain. This CDR3 has 17 amino acids. Unmatched junction bases numbered 13, after V lost 3 bases and J lost 5 bases. The CDR3, as DNA: TGTGCCAGAAGCTCGGAGGATCGGGAGGGCCAAAACAATGAGCAGTTCTTC. This translates into CARSSEDREGQNNEQFF.

There are many counts of this clonotype. The chain links TRBV7-9 to TRBJ2-2; 9 nucleotides agree with TRBD2. Germline trimming cut 5 bases from V and 5 bases from J; bases unmatched to any gene: 12. CDR3 length: 17 amino acids. CDR1 SEHNR and CDR2 FQNEAQ come from the germline V gene (reference sequence). The CDR3 loop is CASSQSLAGRATGELFF. CDR3 nucleotide sequence: TGTGCCAGCAGCCAGTCCCTAGCGGGAAGGGCGACCGGGGAGCTGTTTTTT.

The V and J genes are TRBV6-1 and TRBJ1-5, with 7 bases lining up with TRBD1. This CDR3 is built from 14 residues. With 2 bases clipped from V and 6 bases from J, the junction kept 4 bases outside the gene matches. The germline CDR1 and CDR2 sequences are MNHNS and SASEGT. The CDR3 spells CASSERGRLQPQHF. The CDR3 DNA reads as TGTGCCAGCAGTGAAAGGGGGCGGCTTCAGCCCCAGCATTTT.

The sample holds a few counts of this clonotype. The rearrangement uses TRBV27 and TRBJ1-4, with 10 bases identical to TRBD1. The CDR3 has 15 residues. Unmatched junction bases numbered 8, after V lost 6 bases and J lost 7 bases. The germline gives CDR1 MNHEY, CDR2 SMNVEV (reference sequence). CDR3 DNA sequence: TGTGCCAGCAGGCAACCGGGACAGGGGCTTGAAAAACTGTTTTTT. This encodes CASRQPGQGLEKLFF. Filled out from reference TRBV27 and TRBJ1-4, the complete variable domain reads EAQVTQNPRYLITVTGKKLTVTCSQNMNHEYMSWYRQDPGLGLRQIYYSMNVEVTDKGDVPEGYKVSRKEKRNFPLILESPSPNQTSLYFCASRQPGQGLEKLFFGSGTQLSVL.

V usage is TRBV7-2 and J usage is TRBJ2-7; D is undetermined. The V and J ends lost 2 bases and 6 bases respectively, with 11 bases between them. Germline loops: CDR1 SGHTA, CDR2 FQGNSA. The CDR3 covers 13 residues. The CDR3, as DNA: TGTGCCAGCAGCTTAAGGCAGGATGGCGAGCAGTACTTC. It codes for CASSLRQDGEQYF.

The gene calls are TRBV28 and TRBJ2-3; D may be TRBD2 (5 bases). V was cut by 6 bases and J by 2 bases, with 12 bases left in between. Germline V CDR1 and CDR2: MDHEN, SYDVKM. The length of the CDR3 is 14 residues. CDR3 in DNA: TGTGCCAGCAGCCTACTAGGCAACACAGATACGCAGTATTTT. Protein: CASSLLGNTDTQYF.

The chain uses TRBV20-1 and TRBJ1-1; no definite D call. Germline V gene sequence: CDR1 DFQATT, CDR2 SNEGSKA (reference sequence). V lost 5 bases to trimming and J lost 5 bases, with 12 bases between them. The CDR3 consists of 12 residues. The CDR3 loop reads CSAQGPETEAFF. Written as DNA, the CDR3 is TGCAGTGCTCAAGGACCCGAGACTGAAGCTTTCTTT.

V usage is TRBV2 and J usage is TRBJ2-3, with TRBD1 as a possible D gene (6 bases). CDR1 is SNHLY and CDR2 is FYNNEI in the germline V gene. This CDR3 region has 14 residues. Between the trimmed V and J ends, which lost 6 bases and 2 bases, there was a span of 12 bases. The CDR3 loop reads CASRIGQITDTQYF. In nucleotides, the CDR3 is TGTGCCAGCAGAATCGGACAGATCACAGATACGCAGTATTTT.

The chain couples TRBV6-2 or TRBV6-3 to TRBJ1-1; D gene unclear. The germline gives CDR1 MNHEY, CDR2 SVGEGT. V lost 5 bases and J 0 bases, leaving 13 bases between the germline ends. This CDR3 contains 15 residues. The DNA of the CDR3 is TGTGCCAGCAGTCCTCCGCGGACGGTGAACACTGAAGCTTTCTTT. It specifies CASSPPRTVNTEAFF.

The rearrangement links TRBV20-1 to TRBJ2-1, with 10 positions matching TRBD2. The CDR3 totals 15 residues. From germline, CDR1 is DFQATT and CDR2 SNEGSKA (reference sequence). The trim removed 1 base at V and 8 bases at J, leaving 8 bases unmatched. This CDR3 reads CSARVATSGIDEQFF. In DNA, the CDR3 is TGCAGTGCTAGAGTTGCAACTAGCGGGATCGATGAGCAGTTCTTC.

The J gene is TRBJ2-7, the V gene TRBV7-8, with TRBD2 matching 7 bases. The CDR3 is 14 residues long. V dropped 6 bases and J dropped 2; count of bases not matched to a gene: 7. Germline loops: CDR1 SGHVS, CDR2 FQNEAQ. CDR3 DNA: TGTGCCAGCAGGCCGCCCGGGGGGACCTACGAGCAGTACTTC. This codes for CASRPPGGTYEQYF.